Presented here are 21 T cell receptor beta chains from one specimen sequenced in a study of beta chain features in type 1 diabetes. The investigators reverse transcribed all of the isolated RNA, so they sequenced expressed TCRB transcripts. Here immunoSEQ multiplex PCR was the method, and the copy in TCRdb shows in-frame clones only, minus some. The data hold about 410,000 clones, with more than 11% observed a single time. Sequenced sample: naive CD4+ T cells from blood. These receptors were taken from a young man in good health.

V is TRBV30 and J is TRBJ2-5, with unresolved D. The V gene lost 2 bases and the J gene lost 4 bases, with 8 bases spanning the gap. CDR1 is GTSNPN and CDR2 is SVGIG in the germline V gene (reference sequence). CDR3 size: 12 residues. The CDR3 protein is CAWSFGRETQYF. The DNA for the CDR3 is TGTGCCTGGAGTTTTGGTAGAGAGACCCAGTACTTC.

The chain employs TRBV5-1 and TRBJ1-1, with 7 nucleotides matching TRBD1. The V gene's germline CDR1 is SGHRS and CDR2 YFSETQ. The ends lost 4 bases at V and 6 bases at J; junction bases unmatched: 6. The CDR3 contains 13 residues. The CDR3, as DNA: TGCGCCAGCAGCCCGTCGACAGGGCCTGAAGCTTTCTTT. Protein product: CASSPSTGPEAFF.

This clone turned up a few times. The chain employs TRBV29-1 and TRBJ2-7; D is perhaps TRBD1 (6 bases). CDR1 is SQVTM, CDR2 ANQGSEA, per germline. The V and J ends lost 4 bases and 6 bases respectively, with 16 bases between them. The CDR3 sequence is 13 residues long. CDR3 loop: CSVGGHNLREQYF. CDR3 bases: TGCAGCGTTGGGGGACACAACCTCCGCGAGCAGTACTTC.

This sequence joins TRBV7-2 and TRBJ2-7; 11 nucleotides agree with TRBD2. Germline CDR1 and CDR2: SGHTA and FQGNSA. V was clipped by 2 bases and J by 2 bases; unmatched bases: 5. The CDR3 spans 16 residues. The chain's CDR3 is CASSLYLAGGPYEQYV. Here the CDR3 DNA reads TGTGCCAGCAGCTTATACCTAGCGGGAGGACCCTACGAGCAGTACGTC.

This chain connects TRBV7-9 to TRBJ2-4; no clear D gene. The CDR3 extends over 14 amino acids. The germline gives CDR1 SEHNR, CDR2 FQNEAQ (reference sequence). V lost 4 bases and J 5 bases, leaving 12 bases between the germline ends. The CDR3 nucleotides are TGTGCCAGCAGCTCAGGACGTGACGAAAACATTCAGTACTTC. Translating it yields CASSSGRDENIQYF. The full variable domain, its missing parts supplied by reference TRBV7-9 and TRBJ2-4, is DTGVSQNPRHKITKRGQNVTFRCDPISEHNRLYWYRQTLGQGPEFLTYFQNEAQLEKSRLLSDRFSAERPKGSFSTLEIQRTEQGDSAMYLCASSSGRDENIQYFGAGTRLSVL.

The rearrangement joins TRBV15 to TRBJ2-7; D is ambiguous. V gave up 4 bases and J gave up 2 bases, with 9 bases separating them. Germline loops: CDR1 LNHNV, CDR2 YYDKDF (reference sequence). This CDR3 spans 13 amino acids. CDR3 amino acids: CATSMSGTYEQYF. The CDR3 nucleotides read TGTGCCACCAGCATGTCAGGAACCTACGAGCAGTACTTC.

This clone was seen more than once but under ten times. CDR3 sequence reads: CASSVGFGVLRETQYF. The CDR3 DNA sequence: TGTGCCAGCAGCGTAGGATTTGGGGTCCTCCGGGAGACCCAGTACTTC. The chain links TRBV9 to TRBJ2-5; D is ambiguous. This CDR3 has 16 residues. Germline CDR1 reads SGDLS; CDR2 reads YYNGEE. V shed 0 bases and J shed 5 bases, with 17 bases lying between them.

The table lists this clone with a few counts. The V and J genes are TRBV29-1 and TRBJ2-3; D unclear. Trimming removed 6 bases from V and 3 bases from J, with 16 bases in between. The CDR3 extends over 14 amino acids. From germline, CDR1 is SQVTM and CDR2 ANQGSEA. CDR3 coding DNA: TGCAGCGTCTCTCCCACCCAATCGACAGATACGCAGTATTTT. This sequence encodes CSVSPTQSTDTQYF.

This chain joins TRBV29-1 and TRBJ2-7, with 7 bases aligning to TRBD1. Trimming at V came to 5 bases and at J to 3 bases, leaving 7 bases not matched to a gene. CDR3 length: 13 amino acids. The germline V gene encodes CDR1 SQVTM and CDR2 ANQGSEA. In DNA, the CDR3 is TGCAGCGTTCGGGACAGCGGATTCTACGAGCAGTACTTC. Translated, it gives CSVRDSGFYEQYF.

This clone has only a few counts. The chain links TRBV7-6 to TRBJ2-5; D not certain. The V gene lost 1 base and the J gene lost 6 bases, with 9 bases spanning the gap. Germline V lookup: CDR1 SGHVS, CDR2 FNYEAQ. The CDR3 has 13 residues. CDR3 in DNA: TGTGCCAGCAGCTTAGGGAATGTAAAGACCCAGTACTTC. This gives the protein CASSLGNVKTQYF.

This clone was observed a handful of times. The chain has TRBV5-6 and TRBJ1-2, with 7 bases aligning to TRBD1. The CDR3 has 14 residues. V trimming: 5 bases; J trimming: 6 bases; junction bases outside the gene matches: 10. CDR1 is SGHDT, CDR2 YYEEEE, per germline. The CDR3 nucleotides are TGTGCCAGCAGGCTCGAGGGGGCAGATCATGGCTACACCTTC. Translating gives CASRLEGADHGYTF.

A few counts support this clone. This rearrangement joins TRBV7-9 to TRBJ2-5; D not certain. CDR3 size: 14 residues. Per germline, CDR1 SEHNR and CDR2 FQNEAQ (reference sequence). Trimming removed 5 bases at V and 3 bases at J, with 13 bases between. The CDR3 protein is CASSQQETKETQYF. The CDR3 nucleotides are TGTGCCAGCAGCCAACAAGAAACTAAAGAGACCCAGTACTTC.

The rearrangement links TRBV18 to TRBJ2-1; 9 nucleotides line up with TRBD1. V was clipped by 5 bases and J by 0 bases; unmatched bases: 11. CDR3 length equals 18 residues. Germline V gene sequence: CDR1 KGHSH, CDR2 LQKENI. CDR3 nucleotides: TGTGCCAGCTCAGACCGGGACAGGGTAAGAAGCTCCTACAATGAGCAGTTCTTC. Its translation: CASSDRDRVRSSYNEQFF.

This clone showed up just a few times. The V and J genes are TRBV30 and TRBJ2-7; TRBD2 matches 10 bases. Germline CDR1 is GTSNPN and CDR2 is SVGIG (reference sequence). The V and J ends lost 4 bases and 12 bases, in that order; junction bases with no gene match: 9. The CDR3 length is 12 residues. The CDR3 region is CAWNTGTSATYV. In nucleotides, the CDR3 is TGTGCCTGGAACACCGGGACTAGCGCGACGTACGTC.

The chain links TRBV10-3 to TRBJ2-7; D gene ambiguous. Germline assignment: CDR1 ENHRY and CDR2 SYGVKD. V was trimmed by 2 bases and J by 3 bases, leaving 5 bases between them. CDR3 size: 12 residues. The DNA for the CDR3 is TGTGCCATCAGTGAGGACAACTACGAGCAGTACTTC. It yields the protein CAISEDNYEQYF.

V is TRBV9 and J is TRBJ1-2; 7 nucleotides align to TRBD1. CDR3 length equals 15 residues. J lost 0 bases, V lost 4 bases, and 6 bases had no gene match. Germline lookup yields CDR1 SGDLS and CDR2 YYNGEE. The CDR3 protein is CASSTRDRTNYGYTF. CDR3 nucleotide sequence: TGTGCCAGCAGCACCCGGGACAGAACTAACTATGGCTACACCTTC.

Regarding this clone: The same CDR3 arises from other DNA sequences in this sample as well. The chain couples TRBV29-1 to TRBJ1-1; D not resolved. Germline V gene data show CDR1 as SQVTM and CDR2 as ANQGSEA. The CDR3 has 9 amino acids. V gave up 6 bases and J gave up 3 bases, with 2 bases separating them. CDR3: CSVDTEAFF. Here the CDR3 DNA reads TGCAGCGTGGACACTGAAGCTTTCTTT. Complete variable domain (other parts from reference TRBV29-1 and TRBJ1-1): SAVISQKPSRDICQRGTSLTIQCQVDSQVTMMFWYRQQPGQSLTLIATANQGSEATYESGFVIDKFPISRPNLTFSTLTVSNMSPEDSSIYLCSVDTEAFFGQGTRLTVV.

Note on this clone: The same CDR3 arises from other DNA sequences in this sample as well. CDR3 amino acids: CASSLGGHEQYF. CDR3 nucleotides: TGTGCCAGCAGCTTAGGGGGTCACGAGCAGTACTTC. The chain uses TRBV11-2 and TRBJ2-7; no firm D call. This CDR3 has 12 amino acids. In germline, CDR1 is SGHAT, CDR2 FQNNGV. Trimming removed 1 base from V and 5 bases from J, with 6 bases in between.

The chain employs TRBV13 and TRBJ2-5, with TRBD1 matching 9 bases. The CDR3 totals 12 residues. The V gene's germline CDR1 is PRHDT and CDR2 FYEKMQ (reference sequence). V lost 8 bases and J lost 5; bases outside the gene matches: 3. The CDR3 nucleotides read TGTGCCAGCGGACAGGGGACTGAGACCCAGTACTTC. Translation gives CASGQGTETQYF.

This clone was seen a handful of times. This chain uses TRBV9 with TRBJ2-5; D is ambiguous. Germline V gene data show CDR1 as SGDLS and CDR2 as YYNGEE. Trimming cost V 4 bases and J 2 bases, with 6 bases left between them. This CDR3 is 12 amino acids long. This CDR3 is CASSLNQETQYF. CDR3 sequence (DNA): TGTGCCAGCAGCCTTAATCAAGAGACCCAGTACTTC.

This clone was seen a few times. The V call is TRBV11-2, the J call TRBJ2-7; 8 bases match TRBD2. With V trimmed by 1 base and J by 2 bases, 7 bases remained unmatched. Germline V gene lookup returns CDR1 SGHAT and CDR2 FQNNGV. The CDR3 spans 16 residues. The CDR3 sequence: CASSLGLAGGTYEQYF. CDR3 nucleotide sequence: TGTGCCAGCAGCTTAGGGTTGGCGGGGGGAACCTACGAGCAGTACTTC.